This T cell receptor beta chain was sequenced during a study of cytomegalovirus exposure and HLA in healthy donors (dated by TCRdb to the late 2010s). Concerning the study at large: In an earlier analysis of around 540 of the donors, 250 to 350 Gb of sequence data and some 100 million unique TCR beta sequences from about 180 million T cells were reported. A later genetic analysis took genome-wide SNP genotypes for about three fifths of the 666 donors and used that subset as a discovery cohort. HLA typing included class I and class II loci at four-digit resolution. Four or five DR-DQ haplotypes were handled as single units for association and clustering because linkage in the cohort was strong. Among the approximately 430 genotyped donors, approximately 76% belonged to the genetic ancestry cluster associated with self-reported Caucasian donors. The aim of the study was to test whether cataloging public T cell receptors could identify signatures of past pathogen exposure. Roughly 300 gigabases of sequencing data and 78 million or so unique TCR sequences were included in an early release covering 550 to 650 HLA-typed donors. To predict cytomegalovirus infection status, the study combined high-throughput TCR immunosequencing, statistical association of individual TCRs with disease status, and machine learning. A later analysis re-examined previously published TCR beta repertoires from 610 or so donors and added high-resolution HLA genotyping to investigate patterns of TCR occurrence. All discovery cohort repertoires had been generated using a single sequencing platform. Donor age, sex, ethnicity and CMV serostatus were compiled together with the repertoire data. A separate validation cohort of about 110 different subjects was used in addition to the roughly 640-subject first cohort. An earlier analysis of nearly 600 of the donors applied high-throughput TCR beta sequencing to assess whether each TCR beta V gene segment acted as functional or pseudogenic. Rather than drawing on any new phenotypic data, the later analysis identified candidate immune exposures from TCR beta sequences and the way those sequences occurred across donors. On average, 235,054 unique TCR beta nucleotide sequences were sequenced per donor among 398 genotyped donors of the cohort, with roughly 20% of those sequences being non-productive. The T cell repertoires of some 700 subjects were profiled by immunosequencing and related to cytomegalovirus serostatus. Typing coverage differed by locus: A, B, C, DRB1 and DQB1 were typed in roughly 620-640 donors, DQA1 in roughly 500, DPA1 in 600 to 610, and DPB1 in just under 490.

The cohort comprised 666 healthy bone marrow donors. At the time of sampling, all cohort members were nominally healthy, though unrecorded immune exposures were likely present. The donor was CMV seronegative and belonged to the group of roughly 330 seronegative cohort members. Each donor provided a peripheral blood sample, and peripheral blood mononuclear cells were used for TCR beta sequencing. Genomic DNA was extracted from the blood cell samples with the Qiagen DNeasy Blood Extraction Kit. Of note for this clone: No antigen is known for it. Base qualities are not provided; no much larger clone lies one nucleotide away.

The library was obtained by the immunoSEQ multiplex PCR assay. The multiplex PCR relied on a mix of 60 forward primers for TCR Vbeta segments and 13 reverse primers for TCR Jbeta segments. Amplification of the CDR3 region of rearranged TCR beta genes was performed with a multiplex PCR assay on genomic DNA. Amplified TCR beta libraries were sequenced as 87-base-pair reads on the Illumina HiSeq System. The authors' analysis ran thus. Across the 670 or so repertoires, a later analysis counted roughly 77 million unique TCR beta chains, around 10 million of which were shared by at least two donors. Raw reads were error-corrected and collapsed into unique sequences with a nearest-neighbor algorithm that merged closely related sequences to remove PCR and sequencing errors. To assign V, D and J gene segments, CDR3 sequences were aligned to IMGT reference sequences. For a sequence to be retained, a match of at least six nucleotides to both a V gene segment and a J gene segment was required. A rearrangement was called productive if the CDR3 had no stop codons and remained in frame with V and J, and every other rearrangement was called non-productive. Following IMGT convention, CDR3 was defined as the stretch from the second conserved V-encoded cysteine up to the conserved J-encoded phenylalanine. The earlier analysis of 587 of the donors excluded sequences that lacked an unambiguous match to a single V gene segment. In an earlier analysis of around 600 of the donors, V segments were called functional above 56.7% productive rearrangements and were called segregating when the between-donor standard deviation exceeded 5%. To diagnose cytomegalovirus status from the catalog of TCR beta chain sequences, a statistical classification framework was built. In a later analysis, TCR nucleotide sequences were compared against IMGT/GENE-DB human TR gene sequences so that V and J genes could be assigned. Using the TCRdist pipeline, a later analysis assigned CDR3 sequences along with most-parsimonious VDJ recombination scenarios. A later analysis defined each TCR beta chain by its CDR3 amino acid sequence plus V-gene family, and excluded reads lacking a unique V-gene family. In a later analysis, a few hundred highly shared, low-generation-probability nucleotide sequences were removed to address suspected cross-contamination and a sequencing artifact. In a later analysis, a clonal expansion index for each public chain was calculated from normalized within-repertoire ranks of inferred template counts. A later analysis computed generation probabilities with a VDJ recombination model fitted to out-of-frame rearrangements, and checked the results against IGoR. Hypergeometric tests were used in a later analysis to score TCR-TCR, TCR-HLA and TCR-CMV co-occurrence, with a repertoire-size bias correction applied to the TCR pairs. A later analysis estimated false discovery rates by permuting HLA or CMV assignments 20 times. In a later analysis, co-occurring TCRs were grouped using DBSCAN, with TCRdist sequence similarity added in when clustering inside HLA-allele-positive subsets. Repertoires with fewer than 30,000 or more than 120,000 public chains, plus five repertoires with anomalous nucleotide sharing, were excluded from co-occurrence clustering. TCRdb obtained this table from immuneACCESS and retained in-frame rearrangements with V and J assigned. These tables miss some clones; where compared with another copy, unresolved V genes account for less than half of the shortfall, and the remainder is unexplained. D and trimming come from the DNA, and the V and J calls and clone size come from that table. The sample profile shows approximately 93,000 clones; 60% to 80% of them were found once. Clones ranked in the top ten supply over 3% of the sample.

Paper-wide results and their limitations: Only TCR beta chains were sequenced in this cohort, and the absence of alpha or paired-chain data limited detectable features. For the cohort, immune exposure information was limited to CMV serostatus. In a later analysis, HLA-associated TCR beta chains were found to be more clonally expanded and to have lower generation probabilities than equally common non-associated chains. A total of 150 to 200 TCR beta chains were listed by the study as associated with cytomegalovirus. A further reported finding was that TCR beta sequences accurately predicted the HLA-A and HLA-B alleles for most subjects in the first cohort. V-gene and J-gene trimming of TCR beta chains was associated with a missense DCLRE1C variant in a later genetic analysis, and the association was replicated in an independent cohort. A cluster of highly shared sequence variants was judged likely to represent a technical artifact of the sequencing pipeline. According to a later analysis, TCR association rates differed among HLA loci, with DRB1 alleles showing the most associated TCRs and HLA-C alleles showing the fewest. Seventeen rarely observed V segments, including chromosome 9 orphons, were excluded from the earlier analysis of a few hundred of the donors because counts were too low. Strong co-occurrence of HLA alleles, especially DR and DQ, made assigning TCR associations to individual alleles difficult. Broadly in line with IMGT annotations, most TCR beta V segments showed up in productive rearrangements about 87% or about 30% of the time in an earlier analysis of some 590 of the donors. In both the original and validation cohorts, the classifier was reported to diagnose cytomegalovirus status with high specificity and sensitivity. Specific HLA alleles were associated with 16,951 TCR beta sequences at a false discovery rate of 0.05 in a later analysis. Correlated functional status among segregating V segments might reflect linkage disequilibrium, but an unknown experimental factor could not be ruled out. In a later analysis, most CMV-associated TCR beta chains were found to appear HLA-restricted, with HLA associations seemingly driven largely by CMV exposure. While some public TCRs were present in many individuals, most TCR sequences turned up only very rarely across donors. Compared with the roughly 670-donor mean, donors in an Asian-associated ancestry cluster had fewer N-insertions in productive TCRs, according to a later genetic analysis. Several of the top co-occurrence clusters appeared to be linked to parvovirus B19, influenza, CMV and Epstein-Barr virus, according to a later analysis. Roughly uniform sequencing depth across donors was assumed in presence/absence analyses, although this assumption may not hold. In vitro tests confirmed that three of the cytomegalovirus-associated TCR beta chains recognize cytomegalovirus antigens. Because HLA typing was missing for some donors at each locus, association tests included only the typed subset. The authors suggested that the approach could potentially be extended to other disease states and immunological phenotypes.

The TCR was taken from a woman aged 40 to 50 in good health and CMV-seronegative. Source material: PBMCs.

The nucleotides read TGTGCCAGCAATATTCTAGTCAATGAGCAGTTCTTC. This sequence encodes CASNILVNEQFF. The rearrangement joined TRBV2 to TRBJ2-1; the D gene identity is not certain. Taken from the germline V gene, the CDR1 and CDR2 loops are SNHLY and FYNNEI. V gives up 7 bases and J gives up 6 bases, and the segment between their germline ends measures 10 bases. The CDR3 runs 12 residues from the cysteine to the phenylalanine. Only CDR3 DNA remains: 36 bases, in frame from the first base.